Presented here are 30 T cell receptor beta chains from one specimen sequenced in a study of blood T cell repertoires in COVID-19 (dated by TCRdb to 2020 to 2022). The library came from the immunoSEQ multiplex PCR assay. Entries here come from immuneACCESS through TCRdb and include only in-frame sequences with V and J called. Some clones fail to appear in such tables; in the studies checked, an unresolved V gene covers under half of the shortfall, and the cause of the remainder is unknown. Here the sample has fewer than 500,000 clones; about 85% occur a single time. The biggest ten clones account for about 0.65% of the sample. Sequenced sample: PBMCs or T cells enriched from blood (not recorded which). Receptors originate from a woman aged 18-30 years who had recovered from COVID-19.

This sequence joins TRBV6-5 and TRBJ1-1; the D gene is possibly TRBD1 (5 bases). The length of the CDR3 is 14 residues. Between the trimmed V and J ends, which lost 0 bases and 7 bases, there was a span of 12 bases. Germline V CDR1 and CDR2: MNHEY, SVGAGI. The CDR3 DNA reads as TGTGCCAGCAGTTACTCGATGTGGGGGGATGAAGCTTTCTTT. This translates into CASSYSMWGDEAFF.

This rearrangement joins TRBV7-8 to TRBJ1-1; D is unresolved. The germline CDR1 and CDR2 sequences are SGHVS and FQNEAQ. Trimming shortened V by 2 bases and J by 3 bases, and 4 bases separated the two germline ends. This CDR3 is 12 amino acids long. CDR3 nucleotides: TGTGCCAGCAGCTTATCCGACACTGAAGCTTTCTTT. Translating gives CASSLSDTEAFF.

This rearrangement joins TRBV7-6 to TRBJ2-7; tentative D call: TRBD1 (5 bases). Germline-derived CDR1 and CDR2 are SGHVS and FNYEAQ. Trimming took off 4 bases at V and 1 base at J, with 8 bases between the two ends. CDR3 length: 13 residues. DNA for the CDR3: TGTGCCAGCAGCTCGGACACATCCTACGAGCAGTACTTC. It encodes CASSSDTSYEQYF.

The chain recombines TRBV27 with TRBJ1-1, with 7 positions matching TRBD1. V shed 2 bases, J shed 2 bases, and the junction held 2 bases outside the gene matches. CDR1 MNHEY and CDR2 SMNVEV come from the germline V gene (reference sequence). The CDR3 has 14 amino acids. The CDR3 protein is CASSLLGGNTEAFF. The CDR3 coding sequence is TGTGCCAGCAGTTTACTAGGGGGCAACACTGAAGCTTTCTTT.

The chain links TRBV12-3 or TRBV12-4 to TRBJ2-5; the D gene is possibly TRBD1 (6 bases). Trimming stripped 6 bases from V and 2 bases from J, with 10 bases between. The CDR3 is 13 residues long. This chain's CDR3 is CASRPGTQETQYF. The CDR3 nucleotides read TGTGCCAGCAGGCCCGGGACACAAGAGACCCAGTACTTC.

The J gene is TRBJ1-4, the V gene TRBV30, with 9 positions matching TRBD1. V dropped 4 bases and J dropped 5; count of bases not matched to a gene: 5. Germline CDR1 is GTSNPN and CDR2 is SVGIG (reference sequence). The CDR3 sequence is 14 residues long. The CDR3 DNA reads as TGTGCCTGGAAAACCGGGACAGGGAATGAAAAACTGTTTTTT. Translating it yields CAWKTGTGNEKLFF.

This clone was recorded once. V and J are TRBV29-1 and TRBJ1-1; 8 bases align to TRBD1. The CDR3 is made up of 16 amino acids. The J segment lost 0 bases and the V segment lost 1 base, leaving 7 bases of the junction unmatched. Per the germline V gene, CDR1 is SQVTM and CDR2 is ANQGSEA. In DNA, the CDR3 is TGCAGCGTTGAAGCAATAGGCAGGGGGCTGAACACTGAAGCTTTCTTT. Translated, it gives CSVEAIGRGLNTEAFF.

This chain links TRBV11-2 with TRBJ1-5; D gene unclear. CDR1 and CDR2 from the germline V gene are SGHAT and FQNNGV. The CDR3 runs to 14 residues. Trimming shortened V by 3 bases and J by 5 bases, and 11 bases separated the two germline ends. The CDR3 protein is CASSFAAMDQPQHF. DNA of the CDR3: TGTGCCAGCAGCTTTGCGGCAATGGATCAGCCCCAGCATTTT.

The chain uses TRBV2 and TRBJ2-1; 11 nucleotides align to TRBD2. J lost 4 bases, V lost 3 bases, and 2 bases had no gene match. Looked up from germline, CDR1 is SNHLY and CDR2 is FYNNEI. This CDR3 has 15 residues. The CDR3: CASSDTSGGYNEQFF. CDR3 bases: TGTGCCAGCAGTGATACTAGCGGGGGTTACAATGAGCAGTTCTTC. Full variable domain (outside the CDR3, taken from reference TRBV2 and TRBJ2-1): EPEVTQTPSHQVTQMGQEVILRCVPISNHLYFYWYRQILGQKVEFLVSFYNNEISEKSEIFDDQFSVERPDGSNFTLKIRSTKLEDSAMYFCASSDTSGGYNEQFFGPGTRLTVL.

This chain joins TRBV14 and TRBJ1-6; the D gene is possibly TRBD1 (5 bases). Looked up from germline, CDR1 is SGHDN and CDR2 is FVKESK. This CDR3 spans 14 amino acids. The germline V and J ends were trimmed by 3 bases and 7 bases, with 10 bases remaining between them. The CDR3 sequence: CASSHGGRNSPLHF. CDR3 DNA: TGTGCCAGCAGCCACGGGGGTAGGAATTCACCCCTCCACTTT. The full variable domain, in which reference TRBV14 and TRBJ1-6 provide the parts outside the CDR3, is EAGVTQFPSHSVIEKGQTVTLRCDPISGHDNLYWYRRVMGKEIKFLLHFVKESKQDESGMPNNRFLAERTGGTYSTLKVQPAELEDSGVYFCASSHGGRNSPLHFGNGTRLTVT.

The chain has TRBV11-3 and TRBJ2-7; D may be TRBD1 (5 bases). Germline V lookup: CDR1 SGHNT, CDR2 YENEEA. Trimming took off 5 bases at V and 5 bases at J, with 16 bases between the two ends. This CDR3 is 14 amino acids long. The DNA of the CDR3 is TGTGCCAGCAGCCTATCAGGGTCCACGGACGAGCAGTACTTC. It specifies CASSLSGSTDEQYF.

The chain is built from TRBV5-1 and TRBJ2-3; 11 bases agree with TRBD2. The CDR3 is 16 residues long. Germline-derived CDR1 and CDR2 are SGHRS and YFSETQ. The V and J ends lost 4 bases and 2 bases, in that order; junction bases with no gene match: 6. The CDR3 bases are TGCGCCAGCAGCCGCTCTAGCGGGGGGTTCACAGATACGCAGTATTTT. Translated: CASSRSSGGFTDTQYF.

This chain links TRBV6-5 with TRBJ2-1; 12 positions agree with TRBD1. Trimming at V came to 2 bases and at J to 9 bases, leaving 8 bases not matched to a gene. CDR1 is MNHEY and CDR2 is SVGAGI in the germline V gene. CDR3 size: 16 residues. CDR3 DNA sequence: TGTGCCAGCAGTTACACGGGACAGGGGGCCTGGGGTGAGCAGTTCTTC. This translates into CASSYTGQGAWGEQFF.

This clone was seen repeatedly, ten times or more. The chain is built from TRBV29-1 and TRBJ1-5; TRBD1 matches 9 bases. This CDR3 has 15 residues. The V and J ends lost 5 bases and 7 bases, in that order; junction bases with no gene match: 12. Per germline, CDR1 SQVTM and CDR2 ANQGSEA. DNA of the CDR3: TGCAGCGTTCGGGAAACAGGGGGCGCTGAACAGCCCCAGCATTTT. It specifies CSVRETGGAEQPQHF.

Here the CDR3 reads CASSANREDTQYF. The CDR3 DNA reads as TGTGCCAGCAGTGCTAACAGGGAAGATACGCAGTATTTT. The rearrangement uses TRBV2 and TRBJ2-3, with D possibly being TRBD1 (6 bases). Germline CDR1 SNHLY, CDR2 FYNNEI. This CDR3 is 13 amino acids long. V was cut by 4 bases and J by 5 bases, with 10 bases left in between.

The chain has TRBV29-1 and TRBJ1-1; D uncertain. CDR1 and CDR2 (germline): SQVTM, ANQGSEA. Trimming left V 7 bases short and J 0 bases short, with 12 bases between. There are 13 residues in the CDR3. The CDR3 nucleotides are TGCAGCGCCGACCGGGTCATGAACACTGAAGCTTTCTTT. It is translated as CSADRVMNTEAFF.

This clone was seen just once. This sequence joins TRBV7-9 and TRBJ2-7; D unclear. V gave up 4 bases and J gave up 5 bases, with 9 bases separating them. The CDR3 spans 12 residues. Germline V gene data show CDR1 as SEHNR and CDR2 as FQNEAQ (reference sequence). The CDR3 protein is CASSSSSDEQYF. The DNA for the CDR3 is TGTGCCAGCAGCTCCTCGTCGGACGAGCAGTACTTC.

This chain links TRBV10-3 with TRBJ2-3, with 7 bases identical to TRBD1. CDR1 and CDR2 from the germline V gene are ENHRY and SYGVKD. V trimming: 7 bases; J trimming: 2 bases; junction bases outside the gene matches: 6. This CDR3 contains 14 residues. DNA of the CDR3: TGTGCCATCAAGGTCGGACAGGCCACAGATACGCAGTATTTT. Translation: CAIKVGQATDTQYF.

V gene TRBV3-1 (or the pseudogene TRBV3-2) combines with J gene TRBJ1-6; TRBD1 aligns across 10 bases. The trim removed 4 bases at V and 8 bases at J, leaving 2 bases unmatched. Germline V gene lookup returns CDR1 LGHDT and CDR2 YNNKEL (reference sequence). The length of the CDR3 is 14 residues. CDR3 amino acids: CASSPGTGDSPLHF. The CDR3 DNA sequence: TGTGCCAGCAGCCCCGGGACAGGGGATTCACCCCTCCACTTT.

The rearrangement joins TRBV9 to TRBJ2-1; 8 nucleotides line up with TRBD2. CDR3 length equals 15 residues. From germline, CDR1 is SGDLS and CDR2 YYNGEE. Trimming removed 4 bases from V and 7 bases from J; junction bases left unmatched: 10. CDR3 nucleotide sequence: TGTGCCAGCAGCCTCAGCGGGGGTGGAGGGAATGAGCAGTTCTTC. Translating gives CASSLSGGGGNEQFF. The full variable domain, completed using reference TRBV9 and TRBJ2-1, is DSGVTQTPKHLITATGQRVTLRCSPRSGDLSVYWYQQSLDQGLQFLIQYYNGEERAKGNILERFSAQQFPDLHSELNLSSLELGDSALYFCASSLSGGGGNEQFFGPGTRLTVL.

V is TRBV10-3 and J is TRBJ2-3; perhaps TRBD2 as D (6 bases). Trimming shortened V by 8 bases and J by 0 bases, and 9 bases separated the two germline ends. This CDR3 is built from 13 residues. The germline V gene has CDR1 ENHRY and CDR2 SYGVKD. The CDR3 region has the DNA TGTGCCATCGGGGGACTGAGCACAGATACGCAGTATTTT. Its protein product is CAIGGLSTDTQYF.

V is TRBV7-9 and J is TRBJ2-2, with D unclear. The V and J ends lost 8 bases and 5 bases respectively, with 12 bases between them. Germline V gives CDR1 SEHNR, CDR2 FQNEAQ (reference sequence). The CDR3 totals 13 residues. CDR3 region: CASGPVWTGELFF. CDR3 bases: TGTGCCAGCGGCCCCGTTTGGACCGGGGAGCTGTTTTTT.

J is TRBJ2-2 and V is TRBV6-5; TRBD1 is a possible D gene (6 bases). Trimming removed 5 bases from V and 5 bases from J, with 12 bases in between. Germline-derived CDR1 and CDR2 are MNHEY and SVGAGI. CDR3 length equals 14 residues. CDR3 in DNA: TGTGCCAGCAGTCAGGGGATTCTAACCGGGGAGCTGTTTTTT. It codes for CASSQGILTGELFF.

CDR3 sequence: CASSPMQGATDTQYF. The CDR3 nucleotides read TGTGCCAGCAGCCCCATGCAGGGGGCAACAGATACGCAGTATTTT. The chain is built from TRBV7-8 and TRBJ2-3; TRBD1 matches at 8 bases. V shed 5 bases, J shed 3 bases, and the junction held 7 bases outside the gene matches. The CDR3 is made up of 15 amino acids. The germline gives CDR1 SGHVS, CDR2 FQNEAQ.

Only one count was recorded for this clone. The chain employs TRBV5-6 and TRBJ2-5; a weak D match, TRBD1 (5 bases). The CDR3 has 15 amino acids. V was clipped by 1 base and J by 0 bases, with 10 bases between them. In germline, CDR1 is SGHDT, CDR2 YYEEEE. Written as DNA, the CDR3 is TGTGCCAGCAGCTTGTTCTCGACAGACCAAGAGACCCAGTACTTC. Amino acid sequence: CASSLFSTDQETQYF.

The rearrangement uses TRBV30 and TRBJ1-5; the match to TRBD1 covers 11 bases. The CDR3 runs to 16 residues. The junction had 9 bases not matched to a gene; V was cut back by 1 base and J by 7 bases. Per the germline V gene, CDR1 is GTSNPN and CDR2 is SVGIG (reference sequence). The CDR3 protein is CAWSGGQGGLRQPQHF. CDR3 in DNA: TGTGCCTGGAGTGGGGGACAGGGGGGCCTTCGGCAGCCCCAGCATTTT.

This clone was seen only once. The CDR3 loop is CASSLAWQANSPLHF. For the CDR3, the DNA is TGCGCCAGCAGCTTGGCCTGGCAGGCGAATTCACCCCTCCACTTT. This chain joins TRBV5-1 and TRBJ1-6; no reliable D call. Germline V gene sequence: CDR1 SGHRS, CDR2 YFSETQ. CDR3 length equals 15 residues. Between the trimmed V and J ends, which lost 0 bases and 7 bases, there was a span of 11 bases.

The chain uses TRBV3-1 (or the pseudogene TRBV3-2) and TRBJ1-2; no clear D. V lost 6 bases and J 4 bases, leaving 12 bases between the germline ends. The CDR3 runs to 13 residues. The V gene's germline CDR1 is LGHDT and CDR2 YNNKEL (reference sequence). CDR3 loop: CASRLEGTYGYTF. DNA for the CDR3: TGTGCCAGCAGACTTGAGGGTACCTATGGCTACACCTTC.

The chain couples TRBV7-9 to TRBJ1-3, with D unresolved. The germline gives CDR1 SEHNR, CDR2 FQNEAQ (reference sequence). The CDR3 totals 15 residues. Trimming shortened V by 5 bases and J by 2 bases, and 13 bases separated the two germline ends. Here the CDR3 reads CASSPRTEAGNTIYF. The DNA for the CDR3 is TGTGCCAGCAGCCCCAGGACGGAGGCTGGAAACACCATATATTTT.

As for this clone: The sample has other DNA sequences that encode this CDR3 too. This chain uses TRBV5-1 with TRBJ2-7; 10 nucleotides match TRBD1. Trimming cost V 4 bases and J 5 bases; bases outside gene matches: 3. Germline loops: CDR1 SGHRS, CDR2 YFSETQ. This CDR3 region has 13 residues. The CDR3 region is CASSLGQGDEQYF. The CDR3 nucleotides are TGCGCCAGCAGCCTCGGACAGGGGGACGAGCAGTACTTC.